Listed below are T cell receptor beta chains from one sample, sequenced in a study of CD8+ T cells in alopecia areata. Produced via immunoSEQ multiplex PCR; TCRdb's table is partial and in-frame only. The data hold approximately 100,000 clones, with roughly half observed a single time. The sequenced sample consisted of CD4+ T cells sorted from blood. These receptors came from a human donor in good health. Both conserved end residues are part of each CDR3. D genes are given only for firm matches. A clone size is listed for some rows: how often the clone was seen (once, few, many), or a class if it is expanded.

CDR3 DNA: TGTGCCAGCAGCTTATCGGGAGCCCAAGAGACCCAGTACTTC
CDR3 protein: CASSLSGAQETQYF
J gene: TRBJ2-5
D gene: .
V gene: TRBV7-2
clone size: .

CDR3 DNA: TGTGCCAGTCTTTGCCCTCCCGGTCGGACCTGCTATGGCTACACCTTC
CDR3 protein: CASLCPPGRTCYGYTF
J gene: TRBJ1-2
D gene: .
V gene: TRBV19
clone size: few

CDR3 DNA: TGTGCCAGCAGCTCAAGACCGCCGAACCGGGACTCTGGTTATGAGCAGTACTTC
CDR3 protein: CASSSRPPNRDSGYEQYF
J gene: TRBJ2-7
D gene: .
V gene: TRBV7-9
clone size: .

CDR3 DNA: TGTGCCAGCAGTGAATCGGCTCCTAGAAGTGTCTCCACAGATACGCAGTATTTT
CDR3 protein: CASSESAPRSVSTDTQYF
J gene: TRBJ2-3
D gene: .
V gene: TRBV25-1
clone size: .

CDR3 DNA: TGTGCCAGCAGGCGAAGGAACGGAGGTAACATTCAGTACTTC
CDR3 protein: CASRRRNGGNIQYF
J gene: TRBJ2-4
D gene: .
V gene: TRBV28
clone size: few

CDR3 DNA: TGCGCCAGCAGCCAAGACTTTGACAGGAGCAATCAGCCCCAGCATTTT
CDR3 protein: CASSQDFDRSNQPQHF
J gene: TRBJ1-5
D gene: .
V gene: TRBV4-3
clone size: once

CDR3 DNA: TGTGCCAGCAGCCAGGGGGCTGGTCAGCCCCAGCATTTT
CDR3 protein: CASSQGAGQPQHF
J gene: TRBJ1-5
D gene: TRBD1
V gene: TRBV2
clone size: .

CDR3 DNA: TGTGCCAGCAGCGTAGAGGGGGCTAATTCACCCCTCCACTTT
CDR3 protein: CASSVEGANSPLHF
J gene: TRBJ1-6
D gene: TRBD1
V gene: TRBV9
clone size: .

CDR3 DNA: TGTGCCAGCAGCCTGACAGGAGGCACAGATACGCAGTATTTT
CDR3 protein: CASSLTGGTDTQYF
J gene: TRBJ2-3
D gene: .
V gene: TRBV7-3
clone size: .

CDR3 DNA: TGCGCCAGCAGCTTGGTGTTGGGCAGGGCGGGGACTGAAGCTTTCTTT
CDR3 protein: CASSLVLGRAGTEAFF
J gene: TRBJ1-1
D gene: .
V gene: TRBV5-1
clone size: many

CDR3 DNA: TGTGCCAGCTCGCAGAACCGGGGTACCAAAAACATTCAGTACTTC
CDR3 protein: CASSQNRGTKNIQYF
J gene: TRBJ2-4
D gene: .
V gene: TRBV18
clone size: .

CDR3 DNA: TGTGCCTGGAGCGTCATGAACACTGAAGCTTTCTTT
CDR3 protein: CAWSVMNTEAFF
J gene: TRBJ1-1
D gene: .
V gene: TRBV30
clone size: .

CDR3 DNA: TGTGCCAGCAGCTTAGCGGGGGGGCGGGAGACCCAGTACTTC
CDR3 protein: CASSLAGGRETQYF
J gene: TRBJ2-5
D gene: .
V gene: TRBV7-2
clone size: few

CDR3 DNA: TGCGCCAGCAGCTACGGACAGGGTCGGGAGACCCAGTACTTC
CDR3 protein: CASSYGQGRETQYF
J gene: TRBJ2-5
D gene: TRBD1
V gene: TRBV5-1
clone size: few

CDR3 DNA: TGTGCCTGGAGTCGGAACGGACTGGACCAAGAGACCCAGTACTTC
CDR3 protein: CAWSRNGLDQETQYF
J gene: TRBJ2-5
D gene: .
V gene: TRBV30
clone size: few